These 22 T cell receptor beta chains were all obtained from the same sample, sequenced in a study of blood T cell repertoires in COVID-19. Sequencing was performed with immunoSEQ multiplex PCR; in TCRdb, only in-frame clones are kept and a portion is missing. The table lists about 150,000 clones, more than 75% of them singletons, with around 2.5% in the top ten. The sample taken for sequencing was peripheral blood. These receptors were obtained from a human donor with acute or convalescent COVID-19. The donor label of this sample is uncertain.

The V call is TRBV6-5, the J call TRBJ2-1; D is possibly TRBD1 (6 bases). The germline gives CDR1 MNHEY, CDR2 SVGAGI. This CDR3 spans 13 amino acids. The V gene lost 6 bases and the J gene lost 3 bases, with 9 bases spanning the gap. DNA for the CDR3: TGTGCCAGCAGCCAGGACAGCTACAATGAGCAGTTCTTC. It codes for CASSQDSYNEQFF.

The rearrangement joins TRBV14 to TRBJ1-4; 8 bases line up with TRBD1. Trimming at V came to 4 bases and at J to 7 bases, leaving 5 bases not matched to a gene. This CDR3 comprises 14 residues. The V gene's germline CDR1 is SGHDN and CDR2 FVKESK. The CDR3 DNA is TGTGCCAGCAGCCCCCGACAGGGGCGTGAAAAACTGTTTTTT. It codes for CASSPRQGREKLFF.

V gene TRBV28 combines with J gene TRBJ2-7; TRBD1 matches 10 bases. With 4 bases clipped from V and 3 bases from J, the junction kept 6 bases outside the gene matches. CDR3 length equals 15 residues. Per the germline V gene, CDR1 is MDHEN and CDR2 is SYDVKM. CDR3 in amino acids: CASSSGDRGLYEQYF. In DNA, the CDR3 is TGTGCCAGCAGTTCCGGGGACAGGGGACTCTACGAGCAGTACTTC.

The chain employs TRBV6-1 and TRBJ1-2; 7 nucleotides line up with TRBD1. Germline V gives CDR1 MNHNS, CDR2 SASEGT. The CDR3 sequence is 13 residues long. Trimming cost V 2 bases and J 5 bases; bases outside gene matches: 2. As DNA, the CDR3 is TGTGCCAGCAGTGAACGGGGACAGTATGGCTACACCTTC. Translation: CASSERGQYGYTF.

The chain links TRBV15 to TRBJ2-5, with a possible D match to TRBD1 (6 bases). Between the trimmed V and J ends, which lost 1 base and 0 bases, there was a span of 9 bases. The CDR3 loop spans 15 amino acids. The germline CDR1 and CDR2 sequences are LNHNV and YYDKDF (reference sequence). CDR3 DNA sequence: TGTGCCACCAGCAGAGCCGGACAGTACCAAGAGACCCAGTACTTC. As protein: CATSRAGQYQETQYF. The full variable domain, rest sourced from reference TRBV15 and TRBJ2-5, is DAMVIQNPRYQVTQFGKPVTLSCSQTLNHNVMYWYQQKSSQAPKLLFHYYDKDFNNEADTPDNFQSRRPNTSFCFLDIRSPGLGDTAMYLCATSRAGQYQETQYFGPGTRLLVL.

This clone was recorded once. This sequence joins TRBV7-2 and TRBJ2-7; 9 nucleotides align to TRBD2. The CDR3 extends over 16 amino acids. Germline V CDR1 and CDR2: SGHTA, FQGNSA. Trimming removed 0 bases from V and 5 bases from J; junction bases left unmatched: 8. CDR3: CASSLASGGRGDEQYV. The CDR3 nucleotides are TGTGCCAGCAGCTTAGCCTCAGGCGGGAGGGGTGACGAGCAGTACGTC.

The chain combines TRBV2 with TRBJ1-6; the D gene is possibly TRBD1 (6 bases). From germline, CDR1 is SNHLY and CDR2 FYNNEI. Trimming left V 7 bases short and J 10 bases short, with 11 bases between. The CDR3 has 12 residues. The CDR3 nucleotides are TGTGCCAGCAACACAGGGTACTCACCCCTCCACTTT. It is translated as CASNTGYSPLHF. The variable domain in full, with the rest retrieved from reference TRBV2 and TRBJ1-6, is EPEVTQTPSHQVTQMGQEVILRCVPISNHLYFYWYRQILGQKVEFLVSFYNNEISEKSEIFDDQFSVERPDGSNFTLKIRSTKLEDSAMYFCASNTGYSPLHFGNGTRLTVT.

This chain joins TRBV30 and TRBJ2-7; weak D call: TRBD1 (6 bases). V lost 5 bases and J lost 2, with 13 bases in between. Germline V gene data show CDR1 as GTSNPN and CDR2 as SVGIG (reference sequence). There are 13 residues in the CDR3. DNA of the CDR3: TGTGCCTGGGTGGCGCAGGGGCCCTACGAGCAGTACTTC. This codes for CAWVAQGPYEQYF. Supplemented by reference TRBV30 and TRBJ2-7, the full variable domain reads SQTIHQWPATLVQPVGSPLSLECTVEGTSNPNLYWYRQAAGRGLQLLFYSVGIGQISSEVPQNLSASRPQDRQFILSSKKLLLSDSGFYLCAWVAQGPYEQYFGPGTRLTVT.

The V gene is TRBV12-5, the J gene TRBJ1-5; 11 nucleotides align to TRBD1. Trimming took 7 bases from V and 2 from J; bases not matched to a gene: 1. This CDR3 has 14 amino acids. Germline values: CDR1 LGHNT, CDR2 FRNRAP. CDR3 nucleotide sequence: TGTGCTAGTGCGGGACAGGGGGGCAATCAGCCCCAGCATTTT. Its translation is CASAGQGGNQPQHF.

The chain is built from TRBV19 and TRBJ2-1, with 11 bases that match TRBD2. The V segment lost 4 bases and the J segment 4 bases; nucleotides outside the gene matches: 9. The CDR3 is 17 amino acids. The germline V gene has CDR1 LNHDA and CDR2 SQIVND (reference sequence). The CDR3 DNA sequence: TGTGCCAGTAGTACGGCGTCGGGACTAGCGGCATACAATGAGCAGTTCTTC. Its protein is CASSTASGLAAYNEQFF.

The J gene is TRBJ2-1, the V gene TRBV15; 9 bases are shared with TRBD1. J gave up 7 bases and V 5 bases, and 9 bases lay outside the gene matches. The CDR3 sequence is 15 residues long. Germline V gene sequence: CDR1 LNHNV, CDR2 YYDKDF (reference sequence). CDR3 bases: TGTGCCACCAGCCGAAGCGGACAGGGGAGGAATGAGCAGTTCTTC. It yields the protein CATSRSGQGRNEQFF.

The chain couples TRBV7-3 to TRBJ1-2; D may be TRBD1 (6 bases). CDR3 size: 13 residues. V dropped 5 bases and J dropped 4 bases, with 11 bases sitting between them. Germline V CDR1 and CDR2: SGHTA, FQGTGA. For the CDR3, the DNA is TGTGCCAGCAGCCCGGGACACCTCTATGGCTACACCTTC. Amino acids: CASSPGHLYGYTF.

This chain connects TRBV6-4 to TRBJ2-2; D not resolved. Looked up from germline, CDR1 is MRHNA and CDR2 is SNTAGT. This CDR3 contains 14 residues. V was shortened by 6 bases and J by 0 bases, with 8 bases between the two germline ends. CDR3 region: CASREVSNTGELFF. Written as DNA, the CDR3 is TGTGCCAGCAGAGAGGTATCGAACACCGGGGAGCTGTTTTTT.

The chain combines TRBV6-5 with TRBJ2-1, with D possibly being TRBD1 (6 bases). The ends were cut back, 6 bases at V and 10 bases at J, with 16 bases in the middle. CDR1 and CDR2 from the germline V gene are MNHEY and SVGAGI. This CDR3 contains 13 residues. Here the CDR3 reads CASSRTIDREQFF. CDR3 DNA: TGTGCCAGCAGCCGAACGATCGACAGGGAGCAGTTCTTC.

This rearrangement joins TRBV6-6 to TRBJ2-1, with TRBD2 identical over 7 bases. The CDR3 runs to 14 residues. V lost 6 bases, J lost 8 bases, and 10 bases stayed unmatched. Per germline, CDR1 MNHNY and CDR2 SVGAGI (reference sequence). In DNA form, the CDR3 reads TGTGCCAGCAGCCCCGGACTAGTTTTCGATGAGCAGTTCTTC. Its protein is CASSPGLVFDEQFF.

The CDR3 sequence: CASSLGGKEYIQYF. CDR3 DNA: TGTGCCAGCAGTTTGGGGGGTAAGGAGTACATTCAGTACTTC. J is TRBJ2-4 and V is TRBV6-2 or TRBV6-3; maybe TRBD2 (6 bases). V was trimmed by 4 bases and J by 8 bases, leaving 15 bases between them. This CDR3 spans 14 amino acids. The germline V gene encodes CDR1 MNHEY and CDR2 SVGEGT.

The J gene is TRBJ1-1, the V gene TRBV18; no clear D gene. Germline V CDR1 and CDR2: KGHSH, LQKENI. The germline V and J ends were trimmed by 4 bases and 1 base, with 16 bases remaining between them. CDR3 length: 16 residues. As DNA, the CDR3 is TGTGCCAGCTCACTAGTTGGAGACGGGAAGAACACTGAAGCTTTCTTT. Its protein is CASSLVGDGKNTEAFF.

V and J are TRBV3-1 (or the pseudogene TRBV3-2) and TRBJ2-7, with 7 bases identical to TRBD2. The germline gives CDR1 LGHDT, CDR2 YNNKEL (reference sequence). V shed 4 bases, J shed 9 bases, and the junction held 6 bases outside the gene matches. The length of the CDR3 is 12 residues. CDR3 sequence reads: CASSLGRGVQYV. The CDR3 DNA sequence: TGTGCCAGCAGCCTCGGCCGGGGGGTGCAGTACGTC.

V is TRBV6-2 or TRBV6-3 and J is TRBJ2-3, with TRBD1 identical over 9 bases. The CDR3 runs 14 residues. Trimming removed 6 bases from V and 0 bases from J; junction bases left unmatched: 1. From germline, CDR1 is MNHEY and CDR2 SVGEGT. Written as DNA, the CDR3 is TGTGCCAGCAGCGGACAGGGGAGCACAGATACGCAGTATTTT. Translating it yields CASSGQGSTDTQYF.

The chain carries TRBV28 and TRBJ1-2, with TRBD1 identical over 7 bases. This CDR3 comprises 13 residues. Germline CDR1 is MDHEN and CDR2 is SYDVKM. V trimming: 7 bases; J trimming: 3 bases; junction bases outside the gene matches: 5. The CDR3 bases are TGTGCCAGCAAGACCACAGGGGACTATGGCTACACCTTC. It encodes CASKTTGDYGYTF.

The chain joins TRBV9 to TRBJ1-2; TRBD1 might be the D (5 bases). The V end lost 4 bases, the J end lost 8 bases, and 12 bases lay between the germline ends. CDR1 is SGDLS and CDR2 is YYNGEE in the germline V gene. This CDR3 is 12 amino acids long. The CDR3 spells CASSPIGGGYTF. CDR3 sequence (DNA): TGTGCCAGCAGCCCGATCGGGGGAGGCTACACCTTC.

In its sample, this clone was seen once. The V call is TRBV19, the J call TRBJ2-3, with D possibly TRBD2 on 6 matching bases. The V end was cut by 5 bases, the J end by 2 bases, with 17 bases between. This CDR3 region has 16 residues. CDR1 is LNHDA, CDR2 SQIVND, per germline (reference sequence). The CDR3 sequence is CASSVGGSGSTDTQYF. The CDR3 nucleotides read TGTGCCAGTAGTGTGGGGGGTAGCGGATCCACAGATACGCAGTATTTT. Full variable domain (rest looked up from reference TRBV19 and TRBJ2-3): DGGITQSPKYLFRKEGQNVTLSCEQNLNHDAMYWYRQDPGQGLRLIYYSQIVNDFQKGDIAEGYSVSREKKESFPLTVTSAQKNPTAFYLCASSVGGSGSTDTQYFGPGTRLTVL.